This T cell receptor (beta chain) was obtained from a study of blood T cells in healthy people across ages (dated by TCRdb to between 2014 and 2017). For the study in its entirety: In model experiments, roughly one uniquely barcoded TCR beta cDNA molecule per two T cells was captured by template switching. Using deep sequencing normalized with unique cDNA molecular identifiers, the study measured how TCR beta repertoire diversity changes with age. Four age groups were formed from the donors: young (average about 16 years), middle-aged (approximately 41), aged (about 62) and long-lived (roughly 88). To avoid experimental bias, donors of different ages were randomly spread across the sequencing lanes. The study analyzed two additional independent replicas of 1 million unique cDNA reads from the same blood draw for two donors, one aged 18 to 29 and one aged 80 or older.

What the study reported, not specific to this receptor: Observed TCR beta diversity correlated strongly with the percentage of naive T cells measured by flow cytometry. As age increased, observed TCR beta diversity per million T cells dropped in a roughly linear way, and a significant reduction was already evident by age approximately 40. Compared with the aged group, the long-lived group had more naive CD4+ T cells, fewer expanded clones and increased TCR diversity, a pattern suggesting age selection. Because donor CMV infection status was unknown, age-related changes in expanded clonotypes were potentially confounded. Estimates of total diversity based on one million sequenced T cells were considered lower bounds and underestimates. Since profiling was done on bulk unsorted PBMCs, naive and antigen-experienced compartments could not be conclusively compared.

This clonotype came up many times. No cognate antigen has been identified for it. There are no base qualities to consult, and no much larger clone falls within one base. Library preparation employed 5' RACE. These reads were obtained on an Illumina HiSeq 2500. A second PCR of about 7 to 12 cycles was run with a J-beta primer mix and a sample-barcoded 5' primer. A template-switch 5' adaptor carrying 12 random nucleotides introduced a unique molecular identifier onto each TCR beta cDNA molecule. Each sample yielded at least 2.5 million CDR3-containing paired-end reads. All of the RNA was converted into first-strand cDNA using the Mint cDNA synthesis kit, with a TRBC-specific oligonucleotide serving as the primer. After uracil-DNA glycosylase treatment, a first 18-cycle PCR used universal primers M1SS and BC2_uni_R on all cDNA. The original pipeline was this. For normalization, 1 million high-quality reads, each with a distinct molecular identifier, were randomly selected from each sample. Reads with shared molecular identifiers were discarded instead of being binned into consensus sequences. MiTCR, set to a Q25 quality threshold and the strictest error-elimination algorithm, was used for CDR3 identification, clonotype clustering and error correction. Lower-bound total TCR beta diversity was estimated with a nonparametric unseen species model using Euler transformation. The raw public data were reprocessed by TCRdb itself: fastp quality trimming at Q25, MiXCR clonotype calling, in-frame beta chains only. Rows with one shared CDR3 protein collapse into an entry with the most common genes and DNA. The V and J calls and clone size are TCRdb's, not the authors'. In this sample the table shows about 580,000 distinct CDR3 sequences, around half of which occur a single time. The top ten hold approximately 23% of the sample.

The donors were some 36 Caucasian individuals from Russia, aged 6 to 90 years, who were systemically healthy. Approximately 10 milliliters of peripheral blood were collected from each donor into EDTA-treated Vacutainer tubes. Ficoll-Paque density-gradient centrifugation was used to isolate PBMCs, with at least 6.5 million per sample. Trizol reagent was used to extract total RNA from PBMCs, with at least 6 micrograms per sample. Naive CD45RAhigh/CD27high T cell percentages were measured by flow cytometry on a PBMC aliquot from every donor. The CDR3 runs 15 amino acids, cysteine and phenylalanine included. Only the CDR3 DNA is retained, 45 bases long and in frame from the first base. V loses 2 bases, J loses 0 bases, and the germline ends lie 11 bases apart. Via the germline V gene (reference sequence), CDR1 is DFQATT and CDR2 SNEGSKA.

This sequence uses TRBV20-1 and TRBJ2-4; TRBD1 is a possible D gene, resting on 5 matching bases. Sequenced input: blood. This receptor was taken from a man at least 80 years old in good health. The CDR3 protein is CSARTGAIAKNIQYF. The nucleotide sequence reads as follows: TGCAGTGCTAGAACAGGTGCAATAGCCAAAAACATTCAGTACTTC.